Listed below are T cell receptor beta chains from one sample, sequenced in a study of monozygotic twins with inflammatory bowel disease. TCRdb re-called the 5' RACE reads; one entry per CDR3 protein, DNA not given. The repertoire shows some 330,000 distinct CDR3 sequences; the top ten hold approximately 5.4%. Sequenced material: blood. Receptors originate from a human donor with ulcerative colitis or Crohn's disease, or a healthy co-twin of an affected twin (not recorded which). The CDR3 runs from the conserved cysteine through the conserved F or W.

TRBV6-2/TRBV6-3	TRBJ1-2	CASSGQGVGYTF
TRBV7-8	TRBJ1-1	CASSRPGKNTEAFF
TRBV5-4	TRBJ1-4	CASSLEGRNEKLFF
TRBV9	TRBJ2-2	CASQRTGGTGELFF
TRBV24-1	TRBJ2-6	CATSDAGTGFPGANVLTF
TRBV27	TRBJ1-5	CASSRQAYSNQPQHF
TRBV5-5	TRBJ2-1	CASSENDRTGSYNEQFF
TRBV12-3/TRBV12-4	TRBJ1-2	CASRRTTNYGYTF
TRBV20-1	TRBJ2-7	CSAEEGQSYEQYF
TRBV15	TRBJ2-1	CATSTGLAVLNEQFF
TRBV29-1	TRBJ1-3	CSGAKSSGNTIYF
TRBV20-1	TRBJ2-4	CSARTGSRDIQYF
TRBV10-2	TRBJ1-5	CASSSDRVPGPYQPQHF
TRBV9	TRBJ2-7	CASSGGGPYEQYF
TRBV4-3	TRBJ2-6	CASSQDATGQGAFGANVLTF
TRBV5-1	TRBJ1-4	CASNKGASNEKLFF
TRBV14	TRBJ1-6	CASSQVGNSPLHF
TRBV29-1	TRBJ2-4	CSGEIKDKNIQYF
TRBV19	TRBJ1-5	CASDARVINQPQHF
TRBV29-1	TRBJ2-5	CSVDPGDKRTQYF
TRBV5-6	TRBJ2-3	CASSLRWTGGTDTQYF
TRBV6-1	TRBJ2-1	CAVGFSGSAYNEQFF
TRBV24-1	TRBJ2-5	CATSDWTGGKGETQYF
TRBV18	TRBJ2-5	CASSRGQGSQETQYF
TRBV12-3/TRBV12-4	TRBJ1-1	CASSFYSEAFF
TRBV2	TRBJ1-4	CASSPRTGRNEKLFF
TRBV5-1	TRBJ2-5	CASSLVGTGKETQYF
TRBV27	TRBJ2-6	CASSPIFRQTSGANVLTF
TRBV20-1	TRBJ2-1	CSAWVPGNEQFF
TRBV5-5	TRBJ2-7	CASSRYWDSYEQYF
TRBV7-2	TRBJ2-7	CASSLSGAEQYF
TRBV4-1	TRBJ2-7	CASSQDQLLGSDEQYF
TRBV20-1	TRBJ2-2	CSASRQGGTGELFF
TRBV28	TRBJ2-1	CASSLFFEQFF
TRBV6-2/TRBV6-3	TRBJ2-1	CASSKRNSYNEQFF
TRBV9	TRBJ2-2	CASSVGAGGNTGELFF
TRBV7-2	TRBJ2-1	CASSFPRAAPYNEQFF
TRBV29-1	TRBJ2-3	CSVEAGGRGDTQYF
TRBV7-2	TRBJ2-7	CASSLMPRGVVYEQYF